What follows are 6 T cell receptor beta chains derived from one specimen sequenced in a study of identical twins. TCRdb re-called the 5' RACE reads through MiXCR, storing one row per CDR3 protein. The sample includes 500,000 to 650,000 distinct CDR3 sequences, about 7.6% of them seen just once. These same records also appear under a second study, on yellow fever vaccine responses in identical twins.

What was sequenced was PBMCs. The receptor source for this set is a woman aged 18-29 years in good health.

The CDR3: CASSLRRDRKSQPKFNNEQFF. The CDR3 DNA is TGTGCCAGCAGTTTACGACGGGACAGAAAATCGCAACCCAAATTTAACAATGAGCAGTTCTTC. The chain combines TRBV28 with TRBJ2-1, with 7 nucleotides matching TRBD1. The CDR3 sequence is 21 residues long. CDR1 and CDR2 from the germline V gene are MDHEN and SYDVKM. J gave up 5 bases and V 2 bases, and 24 bases lay outside the gene matches.

This clonotype was seen only a few times. The chain recombines TRBV7-9 with TRBJ2-1; 10 bases agree with TRBD1. Germline CDR1 is SEHNR and CDR2 is FQNEAQ (reference sequence). V trimming: 1 base; J trimming: 8 bases; junction bases outside the gene matches: 5. CDR3 size: 15 residues. CDR3 sequence reads: CASSLDGQGGDEQFF. The CDR3 coding sequence is TGTGCCAGCAGCTTAGACGGACAGGGGGGTGATGAGCAGTTCTTC.

The table lists this clonotype with a few counts. V usage is TRBV28 and J usage is TRBJ1-1; 10 positions match TRBD1. CDR1 is MDHEN and CDR2 is SYDVKM in the germline V gene. The CDR3 totals 16 residues. J gave up 3 bases and V 6 bases, and 10 bases lay outside the gene matches. The CDR3 coding sequence is TGTGCCAGCAGGACGGGACAGGGGAGGGGGCACACTGAAGCTTTCTTT. Its protein product is CASRTGQGRGHTEAFF.

The J gene is TRBJ2-1, the V gene TRBV20-1; 14 nucleotides align to TRBD2. The CDR3 has 16 amino acids. The V gene end was trimmed by 5 bases and the J gene end by 4 bases; junction bases not matched to a gene: 7. CDR1 is DFQATT and CDR2 is SNEGSKA in the germline V gene (reference sequence). The CDR3 nucleotides are TGCAGTGCTTGGAAGACTAGCGGGAGGGTGTACAATGAGCAGTTCTTC. This gives the protein CSAWKTSGRVYNEQFF.

This clonotype was counted ten times or more. The J gene is TRBJ1-5, the V gene TRBV5-5, with 9 bases identical to TRBD1. V lost 0 bases and J lost 6; bases outside the gene matches: 4. CDR3 length equals 15 residues. CDR1 SGHKS and CDR2 YYEKEE come from the germline V gene (reference sequence). The chain's CDR3 is CASSLDRGLTQPQHF. CDR3 DNA sequence: TGTGCCAGCAGCTTGGACAGGGGGCTAACTCAGCCCCAGCATTTT.

This clonotype occurred many times. The rearrangement uses TRBV7-6 and TRBJ2-1, with D unresolved. CDR1 and CDR2 (germline): SGHVS, FNYEAQ. This CDR3 spans 14 amino acids. Trimming left V 5 bases short and J 7 bases short, with 15 bases between. Here the CDR3 DNA reads TGTGCCAGCAGCGTTTCAGTAGGGTGGAATGAGCAGTTCTTC. Its translation: CASSVSVGWNEQFF.